This entry lists 2 T cell receptor beta chains sequenced from one sample in a study of shared clonotypes between healthy human individuals. Profiling relied on immunoSEQ multiplex PCR, and the TCRdb table lists in-frame clones only, not all of them. This sample has fewer than 3 million clones; 92% occur once, and the top ten carry 0.37%. The sequencing input was naive CD4+ T cells from PBMCs. Subset in this sample: CD45RA+ positively selected. The receptors here all came from a man aged 18 to 35 in good health. Some clones in this sample may be carry-over from other donors' samples.

Details on this clone: The sample contains more than one DNA sequence encoding this CDR3. The rearrangement links TRBV5-1 to TRBJ2-1; D gene unclear. Trimming took 0 bases from V and 6 from J, leaving 4 bases between them. This CDR3 has 12 amino acids. Germline V gene data show CDR1 as SGHRS and CDR2 as YFSETQ. The CDR3 region is CASSLGPNEQFF. The CDR3 region has the DNA TGCGCCAGCAGCTTGGGCCCCAATGAGCAGTTCTTC. Combining the CDR3 with reference TRBV5-1 and TRBJ2-1 gives the whole variable domain KAGVTQTPRYLIKTRGQQVTLSCSPISGHRSVSWYQQTPGQGLQFLFEYFSETQRNKGNFPGRFSGRQFSNSRSEMNVSTLELGDSALYLCASSLGPNEQFFGPGTRLTVL.

V and J are TRBV7-9 and TRBJ1-1; 11 bases fit TRBD1. Looked up from germline, CDR1 is SEHNR and CDR2 is FQNEAQ (reference sequence). The CDR3 sequence is 15 residues long. The trim removed 3 bases at V and 11 bases at J, leaving 11 bases unmatched. Here the CDR3 reads CASSFTPGTGGMAFF. The CDR3 DNA reads TGTGCCAGCAGCTTCACCCCCGGGACAGGGGGGATGGCTTTCTTT. Drawing the rest from reference TRBV7-9 and TRBJ1-1, the complete variable domain is DTGVSQNPRHKITKRGQNVTFRCDPISEHNRLYWYRQTLGQGPEFLTYFQNEAQLEKSRLLSDRFSAERPKGSFSTLEIQRTEQGDSAMYLCASSFTPGTGGMAFFGQGTRLTVV.